These T cell receptor beta chains were read from a single sample in a study of blood T cell repertoires in COVID-19. Sequencing was performed with immunoSEQ multiplex PCR; in TCRdb, only in-frame clones are kept and a portion is missing. Of about 250,000 clones listed, 75% to 85% were seen once; the top ten hold approximately 5.1%. The sequencing sample was made of peripheral blood. These receptors came from a man between 50 and 59 years old with COVID-19, enrolled during active disease. The CDR3 runs from the conserved cysteine through the conserved F or W. D genes are given only for firm matches. Rows give clone size only sometimes, using once, few, many, or a class for an expanded clone.

v_call	j_call	clone_size	d_call	cdr3_nt	cdr3_aa
TRBV6-5	TRBJ2-3	-	TRBD2	TGTGCCAGCAGTCGGACTAGCGGGGCCACAGATACGCAGTATTTT	CASSRTSGATDTQYF
TRBV9	TRBJ2-2	-	-	TGTGCCAGCAGCGCCCTACAGGGGAACACCGGGGAGCTGTTTTTT	CASSALQGNTGELFF
TRBV3-1/TRBV3-2	TRBJ2-1	-	TRBD2	TGTGCCAGCAGACTGCGGGGGGGCGGTTACAATGAGCAGTTCTTC	CASRLRGGGYNEQFF
TRBV6-1	TRBJ1-2	-	-	TGTGCCAGCAGGGCAGCCCGAGGGATTTATGGCTACACCTTC	CASRAARGIYGYTF
TRBV10-2	TRBJ2-2	-	-	TGCGCCAGCCGGACAGTGACCGGGGAGCTGTTTTTT	CASRTVTGELFF
TRBV27	TRBJ1-3	once	-	TGTGCCAGCAAACACACCAGCTCTGGAAACACCATATATTTT	CASKHTSSGNTIYF
TRBV28	TRBJ1-5	-	TRBD1	TGTGCCAGCAGTCCCGGGACAGGGAGCAATCAGCCCCAGCATTTT	CASSPGTGSNQPQHF
TRBV7-9	TRBJ1-2	-	-	TGTGCCAGCAGCTTAGCGGGGGCCCCTAACTATGGCTACACCTTC	CASSLAGAPNYGYTF
TRBV18	TRBJ1-2	-	-	TGTGCCAGCTCACCAATACAGGGAAACTATGGCTACACCTTC	CASSPIQGNYGYTF
TRBV7-8	TRBJ2-2	-	TRBD2	TGTGCCAGCAGCTTAAATATAGCGGGGGGCTTCACCGGGGAGCTGTTTTTT	CASSLNIAGGFTGELFF
TRBV15	TRBJ1-1	once	-	TGTGCCACCAGCAGAGATGCGGTGAACACTGAAGCTTTCTTT	CATSRDAVNTEAFF
TRBV6-7	TRBJ2-7	-	-	TGTGCCAGCAGAATCCGGGACAAATCCTACGAGCAGTACTTC	CASRIRDKSYEQYF
TRBV18	TRBJ1-6	few	-	TGTGCCAGCTCACCACGAGGAGGGTCACCCCTCCACTTT	CASSPRGGSPLHF
TRBV19	TRBJ1-1	-	-	TGTGCCAGTAGTATTCGTGTGAACACTGAAGCTTTCTTT	CASSIRVNTEAFF
TRBV30	TRBJ1-5	-	-	TGTGCCTGGAGTGATGTCCCAAACAATCAGCCCCAGCATTTT	CAWSDVPNNQPQHF
TRBV28	TRBJ1-6	-	TRBD1	TGTGCCAGCAGTCCCAGGGGGCGCGAACCCCTCCACTTT	CASSPRGREPLHF
TRBV25-1	TRBJ1-2	-	-	TGTGCCAGCAGTGAATTTAAGTTTAGCTATGGCTACACCTTC	CASSEFKFSYGYTF
TRBV7-3	TRBJ1-1	-	-	TGTGCCAGCAGCGAGACGGGGGACACTGAAGCTTTCTTT	CASSETGDTEAFF
TRBV11-2	TRBJ1-2	-	-	TGTGCCAGCAGCTCATACCGGGACATTGGCTACACCTTC	CASSSYRDIGYTF
TRBV4-1	TRBJ1-2	few	-	TGCGCCAGCAGCCAAGATCTAGGGGAACTCTATGGCTACACCTTC	CASSQDLGELYGYTF
TRBV7-9	TRBJ1-3	-	-	TGTGCCAGCATCAGGGGTCCCCACACTAGCTCTGGAAACACCATATATTTT	CASIRGPHTSSGNTIYF
TRBV7-2	TRBJ2-5	-	TRBD2	TGTGCCAGCAGCTTGGCCCCTAGCGGGGGGTACCAAGAGACCCAGTACTTC	CASSLAPSGGYQETQYF
TRBV4-2	TRBJ2-2	once	TRBD1	TGTGCCAGCAGCCAAGGGGAAGGGACAGGGGGAAGCGGGGAGCTGTTTTTT	CASSQGEGTGGSGELFF
TRBV10-1	TRBJ2-5	-	TRBD2	TGCGCCAGCAGTGAAACTAGCGGGGGCCTAGAGACCCAGTACTTC	CASSETSGGLETQYF
TRBV4-1	TRBJ1-6	-	TRBD1	TGCGCCAGCAGCCTAGTGACAGGGGAATTCGGTTCACCCCTCCACTTT	CASSLVTGEFGSPLHF
TRBV7-9	TRBJ2-3	-	TRBD1	TGTGCCAGCAGCTCGAGACAGGGGGCAAATACGCAGTATTTT	CASSSRQGANTQYF